Shown below are 5 T cell receptor beta chains from a single sample sequenced in a study of patients and donors after allogeneic stem cell transplantation. In TCRdb, the RT-PCR reads were re-called with MiXCR into one record per CDR3 protein. The table lists about a million distinct CDR3 sequences, under 20% of them singletons. The specimen sequenced was blood, either unsorted or a sorted T cell fraction (not recorded which). The receptors originated from a human donor who was either an allogeneic HSCT recipient or a stem cell or donor lymphocyte infusion donor (not recorded which). It is not recorded whose cells these are; they may come from a transplant donor.

This clonotype came up a few times. The chain joins TRBV4-1 to TRBJ1-3; TRBD1 is a possible D gene (5 bases). There are 14 residues in the CDR3. From germline, CDR1 is MGHRA and CDR2 YSYEKL. V dropped 2 bases and J dropped 3 bases, with 8 bases sitting between them. The DNA of the CDR3 is TGCGCCAGCAGCCAATTTGGGGGTGGAAACACCATATATTTT. It yields the protein CASSQFGGGNTIYF.

There are many counts of this clonotype. The CDR3 spells CASSQDHVGGRNGYTF. CDR3 coding DNA: TGCGCCAGCAGCCAAGACCATGTAGGGGGAAGAAATGGCTACACCTTC. The V gene is TRBV4-3, the J gene TRBJ1-2, with D perhaps matching TRBD1 (6 bases). V was trimmed by 0 bases and J by 6 bases, leaving 17 bases between them. The CDR3 is 16 residues long. Germline CDR1 and CDR2: LGHNA and YSLEER.

This clonotype was picked up a small number of times. The V and J genes are TRBV5-1 and TRBJ2-1; D gene ambiguous. The germline V gene encodes CDR1 SGHRS and CDR2 YFSETQ. The CDR3 extends over 16 amino acids. V was shortened by 2 bases and J by 0 bases, with 12 bases between the two germline ends. The CDR3 nucleotides read TGCGCCAGCAGCTTATCGAGTAGGCCCTCCTACAATGAGCAGTTCTTC. Its translation: CASSLSSRPSYNEQFF.

This clonotype was counted a few times. V and J are TRBV28 and TRBJ2-1; 8 nucleotides align to TRBD2. The CDR3 is made up of 18 amino acids. Germline loops: CDR1 MDHEN, CDR2 SYDVKM. V shed 3 bases and J 0 bases; nucleotides not matched to a gene: 10. As DNA, the CDR3 is TGTGCCAGCAGTTTTCCAGCGGGAGTGATCCGCTCCTACAATGAGCAGTTCTTC. Protein: CASSFPAGVIRSYNEQFF.

The table lists this clonotype with a few counts. The chain recombines TRBV14 with TRBJ2-3, with 8 bases lining up with TRBD2. The J segment lost 0 bases and the V segment lost 3 bases, leaving 5 bases of the junction unmatched. This CDR3 contains 16 residues. Germline V gives CDR1 SGHDN, CDR2 FVKESK. The CDR3 protein is CASSQPSGRSTDTQYF. As DNA, the CDR3 is TGTGCCAGCAGCCAGCCCAGCGGGAGAAGCACAGATACGCAGTATTTT.